This T cell receptor (beta chain) was identified during a study of blood T cell repertoires in COVID-19. Study background: PBMCs, B-cell-depleted T cells, or T cells were the source of the cDNA or gDNA that made up the material.

CDR1 and CDR2 from the germline V gene are MDHEN and SYDVKM. The CDR3 loop spans 12 amino acids. V lost 6 bases and J 4 bases, leaving 7 bases between the germline ends. Original analysis: Cell counts per sample came from amplifying reference gene primers. The method was immunoSEQ multiplex PCR; TCRdb's version includes in-frame clones alone and lacks a portion of them. V and J calls and clone size are copied from that table; D and trimming were computed from the DNA. Here the sample spans about 200,000 clones, approximately 85% being singletons. The sequence was obtained from a man aged 60 to 75 with acute or convalescent COVID-19. The V gene is TRBV28, the J gene TRBJ1-5; D is unresolved. Sequencing input: peripheral blood. This CDR3 reads CASSEVNQPQHF. The CDR3, as DNA: TGTGCCAGCAGCGAGGTAAATCAGCCCCAGCATTTT.